This T cell receptor (beta chain) came from a study of graft-versus-host responses after intestinal transplantation. Study context: Recipients received multivisceral, liver-intestinal, or isolated intestinal transplants. Every recipient underwent anti-thymocyte globulin induction, then tacrolimus and steroids for roughly three years.

The CDR3 contains 15 residues. V was clipped by 2 bases and J by 0 bases, with 10 bases between them. Germline CDR1 is SGHAT and CDR2 is FQNNGV. The responders that had proliferated, CFSE-low CD3+CD4+ and CD3+CD8+ cells, were sorted after the reaction. Some clones are missing from TCRdb's copy, which holds only in-frame ones; the method was immunoSEQ multiplex PCR. This table holds tens of thousands of clones, approximately 45% found once. The rearrangement joins TRBV11-2 to TRBJ1-2; D is perhaps TRBD1 (5 bases). This clonotype was obtained from a human patient who received an intestinal transplant. The source material was alloreactive CD4+ T cells from a mixed lymphocyte reaction culture, sampled before intestinal transplant. Subset in this sample: CFSE-low proliferating T cells sorted from roughly 6-day pre-transplant mixed lymphocyte reaction (GvH or HvG direction). The CDR3 here is CASSLTGGPNYGYTF. CDR3 bases: TGTGCCAGCAGCTTAACGGGGGGACCTAACTATGGCTACACCTTC. The variable domain in full, completed from reference TRBV11-2 and TRBJ1-2, reads EAGVAQSPRYKIIEKRQSVAFWCNPISGHATLYWYQQILGQGPKLLIQFQNNGVVDDSQLPKDRFSAERLKGVDSTLKIQPAKLEDSAVYLCASSLTGGPNYGYTFGSGTRLTVV.